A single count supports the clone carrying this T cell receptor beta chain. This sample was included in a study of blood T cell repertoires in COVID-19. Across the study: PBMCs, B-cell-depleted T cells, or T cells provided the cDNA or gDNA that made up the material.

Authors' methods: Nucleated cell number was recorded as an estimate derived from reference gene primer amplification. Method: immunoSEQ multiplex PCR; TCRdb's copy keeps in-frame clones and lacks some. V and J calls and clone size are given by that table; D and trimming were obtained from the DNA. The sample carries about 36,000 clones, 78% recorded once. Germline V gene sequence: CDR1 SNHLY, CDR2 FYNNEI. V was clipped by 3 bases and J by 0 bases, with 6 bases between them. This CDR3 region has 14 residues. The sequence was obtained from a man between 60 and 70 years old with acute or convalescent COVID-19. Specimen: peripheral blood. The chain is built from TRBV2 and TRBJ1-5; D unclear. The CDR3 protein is CASSEEISNQPQHF. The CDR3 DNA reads TGTGCCAGCAGTGAGGAGATTAGCAATCAGCCCCAGCATTTT.